This T cell receptor beta chain was sequenced during a study of T cells after yellow fever vaccination. This clonotype has just a few counts. Its antigen is currently unknown. TCRdb called the 5' RACE reads again in MiXCR, with one record for every CDR3 protein. Here the sample spans some 110,000 distinct CDR3 sequences, more than 6% being singletons. Germline V CDR1 and CDR2: SGHTS, YDEGEE. The CDR3 runs to 14 residues. V was clipped by 4 bases and J by 9 bases; unmatched bases: 8. Whole-study results and caveats: Contaminants from the bulk population, in the form of abundant clonotypes, could be found in FACS-sorted repertoires. Clones that expanded after primary vaccination mostly reappeared after the booster (roughly 97% CD4, approximately 85% CD8). A weaker secondary response peaked on day 5, the primary on day 15.

The source was CD4+ T cells sorted from PBMCs, collected 10 days after the first yellow fever vaccination. The receptor's source is a young man who received the YFV17D yellow fever vaccine. This rearrangement joins TRBV5-8 to TRBJ2-1, with 9 bases matching TRBD1. CDR3 amino acids: CASSPGTGSGEQFF. The DNA of the CDR3 is TGTGCCAGCAGCCCGGGGACAGGGAGTGGTGAGCAGTTCTTC. Full variable domain (remainder filled in from reference TRBV5-8 and TRBJ2-1): EAGVTQSPTHLIKTRGQQATLRCSPISGHTSVYWYQQALGLGLQFLLWYDEGEERNRGNFPPRFSGRQFPNYSSELNVNALELEDSALYLCASSPGTGSGEQFFGPGTRLTVL.